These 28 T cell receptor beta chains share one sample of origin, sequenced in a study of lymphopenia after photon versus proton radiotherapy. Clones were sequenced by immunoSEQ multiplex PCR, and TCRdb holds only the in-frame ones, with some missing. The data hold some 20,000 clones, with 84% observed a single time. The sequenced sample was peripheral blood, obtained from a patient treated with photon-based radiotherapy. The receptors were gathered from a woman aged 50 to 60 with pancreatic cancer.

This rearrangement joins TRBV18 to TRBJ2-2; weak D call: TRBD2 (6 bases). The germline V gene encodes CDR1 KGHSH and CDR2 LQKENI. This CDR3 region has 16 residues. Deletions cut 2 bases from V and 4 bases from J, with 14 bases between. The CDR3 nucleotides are TGTGCCAGCTCACCAATGGGACTCGCTACCACCGGGGAGCTGTTTTTT. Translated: CASSPMGLATTGELFF.

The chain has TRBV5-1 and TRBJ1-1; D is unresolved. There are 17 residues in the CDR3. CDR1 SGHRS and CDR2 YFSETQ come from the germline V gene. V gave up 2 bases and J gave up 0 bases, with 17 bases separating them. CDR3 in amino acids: CASSFGGNRQLNTEAFF. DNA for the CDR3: TGCGCCAGCAGCTTCGGAGGAAACCGGCAGTTGAACACTGAAGCTTTCTTT.

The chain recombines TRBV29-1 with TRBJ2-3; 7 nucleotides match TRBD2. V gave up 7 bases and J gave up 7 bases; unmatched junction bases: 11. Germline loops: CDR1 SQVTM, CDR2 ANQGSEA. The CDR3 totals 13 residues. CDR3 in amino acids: CSGIAGVLNTQYF. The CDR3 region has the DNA TGCAGCGGTATAGCGGGCGTCCTTAATACGCAGTATTTT.

Here the CDR3 reads CASSASPLVNVHEQYF. The CDR3 region has the DNA TGTGCCAGCAGCGCATCTCCACTAGTAAACGTGCACGAGCAGTACTTC. The gene calls are TRBV9 and TRBJ2-7; D may be TRBD2 (5 bases). The ends were cut back, 3 bases at V and 5 bases at J, with 21 bases in the middle. Per the germline V gene, CDR1 is SGDLS and CDR2 is YYNGEE. The CDR3 has 16 residues.

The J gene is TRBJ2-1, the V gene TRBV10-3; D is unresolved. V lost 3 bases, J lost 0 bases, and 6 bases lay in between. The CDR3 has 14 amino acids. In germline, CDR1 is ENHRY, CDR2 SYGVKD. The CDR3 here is CAISEPSSYNEQFF. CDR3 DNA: TGTGCCATCAGTGAACCGAGCTCCTACAATGAGCAGTTCTTC.

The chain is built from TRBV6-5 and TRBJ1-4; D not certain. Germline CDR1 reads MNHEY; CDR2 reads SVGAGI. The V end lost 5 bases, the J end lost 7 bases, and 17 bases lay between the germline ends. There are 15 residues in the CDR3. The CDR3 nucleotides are TGTGCCAGCAGTCCCCGGCCGCCACCGATTGAAAAACTGTTTTTT. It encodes CASSPRPPPIEKLFF.

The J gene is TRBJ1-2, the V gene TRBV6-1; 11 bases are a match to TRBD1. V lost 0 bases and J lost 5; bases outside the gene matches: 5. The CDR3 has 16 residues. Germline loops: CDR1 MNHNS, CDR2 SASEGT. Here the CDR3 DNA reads TGTGCCAGCAGTGAAGCGGGGACAGGGGGACGGTATGGCTACACCTTC. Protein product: CASSEAGTGGRYGYTF.

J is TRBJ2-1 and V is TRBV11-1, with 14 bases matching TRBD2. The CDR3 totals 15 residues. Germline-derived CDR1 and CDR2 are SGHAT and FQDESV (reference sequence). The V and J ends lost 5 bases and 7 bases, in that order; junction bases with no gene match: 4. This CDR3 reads CASSPGTSGSNEQFF. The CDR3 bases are TGTGCCAGCAGCCCCGGGACTAGCGGGAGTAATGAGCAGTTCTTC.

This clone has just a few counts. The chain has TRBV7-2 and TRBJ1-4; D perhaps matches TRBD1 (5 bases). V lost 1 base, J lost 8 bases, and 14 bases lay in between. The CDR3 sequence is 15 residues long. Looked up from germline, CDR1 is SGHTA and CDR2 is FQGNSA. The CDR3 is CASSLEWGRREKLFF. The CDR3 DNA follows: TGTGCCAGCAGCTTAGAGTGGGGGAGGAGAGAAAAACTGTTTTTT.

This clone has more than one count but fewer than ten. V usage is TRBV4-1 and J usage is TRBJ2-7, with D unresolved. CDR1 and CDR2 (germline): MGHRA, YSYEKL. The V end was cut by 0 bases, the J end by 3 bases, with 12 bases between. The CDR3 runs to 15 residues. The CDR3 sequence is CASSQEGNINYEQYF. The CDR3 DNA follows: TGCGCCAGCAGCCAAGAGGGGAACATCAACTACGAGCAGTACTTC.

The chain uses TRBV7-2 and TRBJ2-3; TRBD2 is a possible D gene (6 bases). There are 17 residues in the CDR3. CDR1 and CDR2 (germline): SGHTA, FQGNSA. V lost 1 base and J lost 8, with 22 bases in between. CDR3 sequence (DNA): TGTGCCAGCAGCTTAGGCCCTACGGGAGAAGTTGTAGGTACGCAGTATTTT. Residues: CASSLGPTGEVVGTQYF. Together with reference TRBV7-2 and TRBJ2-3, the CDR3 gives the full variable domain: GAGVSQSPSNKVTEKGKDVELRCDPISGHTALYWYRQSLGQGLEFLIYFQGNSAPDKSGLPSDRFSAERTGGSVSTLTIQRTQQEDSAVYLCASSLGPTGEVVGTQYFGPGTRLTVL.

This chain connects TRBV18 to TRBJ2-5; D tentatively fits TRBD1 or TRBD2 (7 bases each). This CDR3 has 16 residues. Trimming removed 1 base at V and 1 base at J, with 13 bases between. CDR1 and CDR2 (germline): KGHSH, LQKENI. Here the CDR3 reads CASSPQQGRAQETQYF. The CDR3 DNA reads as TGTGCCAGCTCACCACAACAGGGGAGGGCCCAAGAGACCCAGTACTTC.

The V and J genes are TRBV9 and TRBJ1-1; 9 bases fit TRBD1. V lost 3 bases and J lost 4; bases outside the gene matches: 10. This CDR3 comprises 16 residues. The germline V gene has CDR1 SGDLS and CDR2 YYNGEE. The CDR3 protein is CASSGGPGQGSTEAFF. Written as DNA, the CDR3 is TGTGCCAGCAGCGGTGGACCGGGACAGGGCAGCACTGAAGCTTTCTTT.

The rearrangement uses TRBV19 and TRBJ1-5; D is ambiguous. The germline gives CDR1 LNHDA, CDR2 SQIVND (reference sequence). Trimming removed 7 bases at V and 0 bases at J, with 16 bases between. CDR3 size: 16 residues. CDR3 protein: CASTGGGGYSNQPQHF. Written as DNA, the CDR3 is TGTGCCAGTACCGGCGGTGGAGGATATAGCAATCAGCCCCAGCATTTT.

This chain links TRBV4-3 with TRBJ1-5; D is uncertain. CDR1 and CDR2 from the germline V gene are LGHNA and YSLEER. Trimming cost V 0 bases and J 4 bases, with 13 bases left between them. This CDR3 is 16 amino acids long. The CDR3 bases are TGCGCCAGCAGCCAAGATGCGGGCAGGTCTAATCAGCCCCAGCATTTT. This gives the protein CASSQDAGRSNQPQHF.

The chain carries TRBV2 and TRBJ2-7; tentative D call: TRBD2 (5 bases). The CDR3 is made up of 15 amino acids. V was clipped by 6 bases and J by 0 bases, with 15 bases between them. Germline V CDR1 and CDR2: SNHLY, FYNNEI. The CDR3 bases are TGTGCCAGCAGGAGGCAACCGGGAAACTCCTACGAGCAGTACTTC. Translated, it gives CASRRQPGNSYEQYF. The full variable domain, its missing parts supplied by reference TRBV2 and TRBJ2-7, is EPEVTQTPSHQVTQMGQEVILRCVPISNHLYFYWYRQILGQKVEFLVSFYNNEISEKSEIFDDQFSVERPDGSNFTLKIRSTKLEDSAMYFCASRRQPGNSYEQYFGPGTRLTVT.

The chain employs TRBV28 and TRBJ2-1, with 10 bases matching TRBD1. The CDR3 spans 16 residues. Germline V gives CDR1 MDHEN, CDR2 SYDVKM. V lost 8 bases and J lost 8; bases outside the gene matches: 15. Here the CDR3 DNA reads TGTGCCAGCGCAACGGCGACAGGGGGCAGTGCCCATGAGCAGTTCTTC. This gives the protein CASATATGGSAHEQFF.

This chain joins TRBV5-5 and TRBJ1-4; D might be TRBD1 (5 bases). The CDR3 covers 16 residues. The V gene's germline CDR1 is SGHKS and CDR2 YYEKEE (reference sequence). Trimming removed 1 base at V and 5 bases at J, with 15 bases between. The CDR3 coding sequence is TGTGCCAGCAGCTTGCTCTCGGCAGGGCCAAATGAAAAACTGTTTTTT. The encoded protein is CASSLLSAGPNEKLFF.

The CDR3 sequence is CATLRTAQETQYF. The CDR3 DNA reads TGTGCCACCCTTCGGACGGCCCAAGAGACCCAGTACTTC. The chain uses TRBV6-1 and TRBJ2-5; D uncertain. V was pared by 10 bases and J by 1 base, with 13 bases between. Per germline, CDR1 MNHNS and CDR2 SASEGT. The CDR3 spans 13 residues.

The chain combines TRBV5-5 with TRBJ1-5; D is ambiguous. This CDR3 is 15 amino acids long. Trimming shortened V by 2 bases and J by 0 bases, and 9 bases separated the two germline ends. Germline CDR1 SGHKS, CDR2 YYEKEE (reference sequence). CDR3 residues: CASSFYRDSNQPQHF. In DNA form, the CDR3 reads TGTGCCAGCAGCTTCTATCGGGATAGCAATCAGCCCCAGCATTTT. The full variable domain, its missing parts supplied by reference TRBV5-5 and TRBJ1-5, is DAGVTQSPTHLIKTRGQQVTLRCSPISGHKSVSWYQQVLGQGPQFIFQYYEKEERGRGNFPDRFSARQFPNYSSELNVNALLLGDSALYLCASSFYRDSNQPQHFGDGTRLSIL.

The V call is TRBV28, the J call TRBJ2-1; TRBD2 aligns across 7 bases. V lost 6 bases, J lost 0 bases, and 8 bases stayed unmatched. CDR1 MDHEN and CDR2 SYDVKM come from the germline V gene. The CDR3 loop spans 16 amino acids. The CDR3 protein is CASREPSGVSYNEQFF. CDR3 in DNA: TGTGCCAGCAGAGAACCAAGCGGGGTCTCCTACAATGAGCAGTTCTTC.

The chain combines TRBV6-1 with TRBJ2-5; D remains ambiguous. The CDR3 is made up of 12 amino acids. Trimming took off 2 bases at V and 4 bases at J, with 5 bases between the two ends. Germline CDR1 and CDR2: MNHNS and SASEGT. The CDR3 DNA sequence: TGTGCCAGCAGTGAAACGGGAGAGACCCAGTACTTC. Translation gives CASSETGETQYF.

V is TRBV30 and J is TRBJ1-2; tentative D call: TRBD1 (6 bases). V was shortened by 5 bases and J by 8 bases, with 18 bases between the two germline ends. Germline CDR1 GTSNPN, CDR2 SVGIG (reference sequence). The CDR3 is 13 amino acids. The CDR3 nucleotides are TGTGCCTGGTGGGGGCGGGGGCTCCAAGGCTACACCTTC. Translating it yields CAWWGRGLQGYTF. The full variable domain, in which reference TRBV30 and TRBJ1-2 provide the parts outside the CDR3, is SQTIHQWPATLVQPVGSPLSLECTVEGTSNPNLYWYRQAAGRGLQLLFYSVGIGQISSEVPQNLSASRPQDRQFILSSKKLLLSDSGFYLCAWWGRGLQGYTFGSGTRLTVV.

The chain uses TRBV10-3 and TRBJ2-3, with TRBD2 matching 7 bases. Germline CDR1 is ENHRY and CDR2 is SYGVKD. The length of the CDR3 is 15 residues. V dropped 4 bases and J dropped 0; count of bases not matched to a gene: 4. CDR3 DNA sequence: TGTGCCATCAGTGGAGCGGGGACTAGCACAGATACGCAGTATTTT. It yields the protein CAISGAGTSTDTQYF.

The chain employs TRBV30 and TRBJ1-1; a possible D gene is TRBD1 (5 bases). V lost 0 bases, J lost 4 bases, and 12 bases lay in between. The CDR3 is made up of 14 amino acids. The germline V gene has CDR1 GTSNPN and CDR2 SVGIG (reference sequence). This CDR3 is CAWSVLRGGTEAFF. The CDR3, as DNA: TGTGCCTGGAGTGTATTAAGGGGTGGCACTGAAGCTTTCTTT.

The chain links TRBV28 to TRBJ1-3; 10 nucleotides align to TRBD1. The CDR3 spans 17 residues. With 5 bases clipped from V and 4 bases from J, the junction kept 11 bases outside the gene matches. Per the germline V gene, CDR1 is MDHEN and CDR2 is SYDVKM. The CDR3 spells CASSRIWGTGEGNTIYF. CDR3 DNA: TGTGCCAGCAGTCGAATTTGGGGGACAGGGGAAGGAAACACCATATATTTT.

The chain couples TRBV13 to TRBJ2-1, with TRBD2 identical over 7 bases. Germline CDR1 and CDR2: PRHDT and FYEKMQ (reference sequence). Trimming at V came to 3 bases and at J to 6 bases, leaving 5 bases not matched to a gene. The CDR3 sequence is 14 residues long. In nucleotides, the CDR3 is TGTGCCAGCAGCTTTAGCGGGCTTCTCAATGAGCAGTTCTTC. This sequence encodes CASSFSGLLNEQFF.

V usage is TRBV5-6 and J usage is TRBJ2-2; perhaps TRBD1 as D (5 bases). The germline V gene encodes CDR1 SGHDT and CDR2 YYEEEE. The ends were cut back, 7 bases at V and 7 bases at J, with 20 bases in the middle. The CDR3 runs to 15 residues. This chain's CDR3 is CASRLQDWVDGELFF. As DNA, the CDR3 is TGTGCCAGCCGGCTACAGGATTGGGTCGACGGGGAGCTGTTTTTT.